This T cell receptor beta chain stems from a study of blood T cell repertoires in COVID-19 (dated by TCRdb to 2019 to 2021). Regarding the research as a whole: Collaborator samples came from the United States, Italy and Spain and covered acute and convalescent phases of COVID-19. The prospective study material was composed of cDNA or gDNA derived from T cells, B-cell-depleted T cells, or PBMCs. The dataset comprised deeply sampled blood TCRbeta repertoires from subjects exposed to, actively infected with, or recovered from COVID-19. The repertoires were released in a freely available public database intended as a resource for research on the immune response to SARS-CoV-2. The samples were drawn from the first 160 participants of the ongoing ImmuneRACE study and from over 950 subjects provided by 6 global collaborators. The sample metadata nearly always contained a de-identified subject ID, COVID-19 status, age in years and sex. Where HLA class I and class II types were available, the types were taken from metadata supplied by the sample provider, not from assay-based typing.

Overall results and qualifications from the work: How much clinical and demographic metadata was included differed by source and by participant, and the metadata was provided uncurated.

The immunoSEQ Assay, a bias-controlled multiplex PCR, was used to amplify TCRbeta CDR3 regions from genomic DNA. As for the authors' bioinformatics: The number of nucleated cells in each sample was estimated from the amplification of reference gene primers within the assay. To quantify the absolute abundance of each unique TCRbeta CDR3 rearrangement, sequence reads were collapsed and filtered. For each sample, productive Simpson clonality was calculated as the square root of Simpson's diversity index over productive rearrangements. The table was pulled from immuneACCESS by TCRdb, which kept in-frame rearrangements only. Such tables lose some clones; where checked, under half of the loss comes from unresolved V genes, and the rest has no known cause. For V, J and clone size, that table is used; D and trimming come from the DNA. The sample data list about 220,000 clones, and more than 75% of these were observed just once. The ten largest make up roughly 2.6% of the sample.

Another Seattle source contributed samples from volunteer blood donors who had recovered from COVID-19. The collaborating institutions used their own protocols to collect whole blood in K2EDTA tubes. For TCRbeta analysis, collaborators shipped samples in one of three forms: frozen whole blood, isolated PBMCs, or DNA extracted from either of those sample types. Worth noting for this clone: No antigen is known for it. Base quality data are lacking; no much larger clone is found one base away.

As encoded in the germline V gene, CDR1 is MDHEN while CDR2 is SYDVKM. V trim: 5 bases; J trim: 9 bases; unmatched bases: 8. Inclusive of the bounding cysteine and phenylalanine, the CDR3 is 15 residues long. Of all the DNA, just the CDR3 is kept, 45 bases in frame from base 1. Source material: peripheral blood. The source is a man between 45 and 60 years old who had recovered from COVID-19. The rearrangement joined TRBV28 to TRBJ1-6; TRBD1 aligns with 9 central bases. The bases are TGTGCCAGCAGTACCGCCGGGACAGGGTCTTCACCCCTCCACTTT. Translated, this gives CASSTAGTGSSPLHF.